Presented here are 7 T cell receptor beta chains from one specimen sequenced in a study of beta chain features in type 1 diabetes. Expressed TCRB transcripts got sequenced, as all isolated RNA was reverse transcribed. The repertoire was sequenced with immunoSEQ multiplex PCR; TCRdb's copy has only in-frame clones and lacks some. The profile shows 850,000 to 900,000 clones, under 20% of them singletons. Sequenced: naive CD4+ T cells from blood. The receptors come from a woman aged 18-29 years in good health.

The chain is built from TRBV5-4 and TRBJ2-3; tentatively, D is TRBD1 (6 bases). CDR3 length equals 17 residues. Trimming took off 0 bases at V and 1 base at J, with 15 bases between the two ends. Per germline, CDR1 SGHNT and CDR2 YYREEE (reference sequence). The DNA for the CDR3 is TGTGCCAGCAGCTTGGGGGGGCTAACAGGCGGCACAGATACGCAGTATTTT. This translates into CASSLGGLTGGTDTQYF.

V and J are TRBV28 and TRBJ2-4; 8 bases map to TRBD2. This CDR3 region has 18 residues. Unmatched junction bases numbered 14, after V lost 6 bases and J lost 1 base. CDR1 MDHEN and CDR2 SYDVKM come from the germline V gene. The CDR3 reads CASSLLILREGAKNIQYF. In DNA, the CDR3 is TGTGCCAGCAGCCTCCTAATCCTACGGGAGGGCGCCAAAAACATTCAGTACTTC.

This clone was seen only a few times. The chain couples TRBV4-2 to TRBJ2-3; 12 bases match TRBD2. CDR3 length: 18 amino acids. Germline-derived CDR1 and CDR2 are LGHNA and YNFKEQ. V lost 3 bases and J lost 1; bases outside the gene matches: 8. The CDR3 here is CASSHASGRALGTDTQYF. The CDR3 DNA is TGTGCCAGCAGCCACGCTAGCGGGAGGGCTCTAGGCACAGATACGCAGTATTTT.

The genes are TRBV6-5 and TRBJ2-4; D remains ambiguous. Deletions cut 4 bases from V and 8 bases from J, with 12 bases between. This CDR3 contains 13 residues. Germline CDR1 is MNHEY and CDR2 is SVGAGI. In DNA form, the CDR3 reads TGTGCCAGCAGTTCGGATTTGGCAGACATTCAGTACTTC. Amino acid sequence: CASSSDLADIQYF.

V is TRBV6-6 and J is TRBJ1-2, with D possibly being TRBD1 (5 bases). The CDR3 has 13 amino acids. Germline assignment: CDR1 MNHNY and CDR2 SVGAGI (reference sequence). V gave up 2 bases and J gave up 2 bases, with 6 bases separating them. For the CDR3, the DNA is TGTGCCAGCAGTTACGGGGGGAACTATGGCTACACCTTC. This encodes CASSYGGNYGYTF.

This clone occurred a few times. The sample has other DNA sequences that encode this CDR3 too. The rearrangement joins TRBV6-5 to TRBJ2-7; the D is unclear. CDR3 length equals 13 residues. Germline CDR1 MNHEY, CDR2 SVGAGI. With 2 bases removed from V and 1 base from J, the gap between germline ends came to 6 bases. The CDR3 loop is CASSYDGSYEQYF. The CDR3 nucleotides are TGTGCCAGCAGTTACGATGGATCCTACGAGCAGTACTTC.

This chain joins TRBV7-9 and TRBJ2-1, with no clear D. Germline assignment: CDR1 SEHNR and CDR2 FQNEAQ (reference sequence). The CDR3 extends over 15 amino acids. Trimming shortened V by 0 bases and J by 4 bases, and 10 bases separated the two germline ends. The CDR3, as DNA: TGTGCCAGCAGCTTAGCCCGTGGGTTATACAATGAGCAGTTCTTC. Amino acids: CASSLARGLYNEQFF.